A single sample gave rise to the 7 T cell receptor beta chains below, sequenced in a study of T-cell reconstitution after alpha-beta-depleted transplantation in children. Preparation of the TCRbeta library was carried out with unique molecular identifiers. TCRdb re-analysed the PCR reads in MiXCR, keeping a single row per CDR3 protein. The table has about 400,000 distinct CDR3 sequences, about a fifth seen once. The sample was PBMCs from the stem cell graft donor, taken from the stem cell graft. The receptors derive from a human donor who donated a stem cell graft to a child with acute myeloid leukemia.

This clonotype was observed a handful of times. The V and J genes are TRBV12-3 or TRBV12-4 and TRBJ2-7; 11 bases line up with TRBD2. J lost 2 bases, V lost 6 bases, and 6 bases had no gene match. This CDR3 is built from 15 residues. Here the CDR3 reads CASRQTSGTTYEQYF. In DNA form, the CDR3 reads TGTGCCAGCAGGCAGACTAGCGGGACGACCTACGAGCAGTACTTC.

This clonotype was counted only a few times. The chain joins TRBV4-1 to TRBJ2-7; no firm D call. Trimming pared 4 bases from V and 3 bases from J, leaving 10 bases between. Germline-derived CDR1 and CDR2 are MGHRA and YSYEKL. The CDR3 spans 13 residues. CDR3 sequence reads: CASSLTRDYEQYF. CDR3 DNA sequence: TGCGCCAGCAGCCTGACACGCGACTACGAGCAGTACTTC.

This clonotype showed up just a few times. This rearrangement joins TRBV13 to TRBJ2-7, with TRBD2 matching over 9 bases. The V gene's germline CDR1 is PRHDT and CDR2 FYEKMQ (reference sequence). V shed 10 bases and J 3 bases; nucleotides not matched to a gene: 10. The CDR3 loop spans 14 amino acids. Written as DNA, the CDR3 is TGTGCCACCGCGGGGGGGACGGAACACTACGAGCAGTACTTC. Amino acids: CATAGGTEHYEQYF.

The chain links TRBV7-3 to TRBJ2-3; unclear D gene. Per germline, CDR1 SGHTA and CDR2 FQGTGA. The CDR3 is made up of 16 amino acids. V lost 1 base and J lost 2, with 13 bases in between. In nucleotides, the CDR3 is TGTGCCAGCAGCTTAATTTCAGGCCGAGCCACAGATACGCAGTATTTT. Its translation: CASSLISGRATDTQYF.

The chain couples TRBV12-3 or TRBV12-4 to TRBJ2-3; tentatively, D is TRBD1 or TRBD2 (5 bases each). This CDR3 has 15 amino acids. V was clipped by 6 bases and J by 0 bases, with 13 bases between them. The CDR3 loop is CASRGEWGSTDTQYF. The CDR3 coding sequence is TGTGCCAGCAGGGGGGAGTGGGGCAGCACAGATACGCAGTATTTT.

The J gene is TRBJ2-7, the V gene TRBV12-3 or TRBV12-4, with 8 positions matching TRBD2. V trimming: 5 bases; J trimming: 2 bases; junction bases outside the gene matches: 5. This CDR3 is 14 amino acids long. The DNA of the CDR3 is TGTGCCAGCAGTCCCCTAGCGGGTGCCTACGAGCAGTACTTC. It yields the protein CASSPLAGAYEQYF.

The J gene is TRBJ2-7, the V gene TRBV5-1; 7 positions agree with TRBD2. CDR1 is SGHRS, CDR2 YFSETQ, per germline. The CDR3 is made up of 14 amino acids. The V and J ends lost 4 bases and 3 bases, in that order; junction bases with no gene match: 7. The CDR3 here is CASSNRDYGYEQYF. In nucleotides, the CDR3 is TGCGCCAGCAGCAATCGGGACTACGGCTACGAGCAGTACTTC.